The 21 T cell receptor beta chains listed next were all sequenced from one sample in a study of T cells in Graves' hyperthyroidism and ophthalmopathy. TCR beta CDR3 sequences were amplified from RNA transcripts. Researchers ran a first-round RT-PCR on the TCR CDR3 using the HTBI primer set. TCRdb passed the multiplex PCR reads through MiXCR, listing each CDR3 protein once. The table shows 550,000 to 700,000 distinct CDR3 sequences, with just over 45% occurring only once. Input material: peripheral blood or thyroid tissue (not recorded which). The receptors originated from an adult woman with Graves' disease, either hyperthyroidism or ophthalmopathy (not recorded which).

This clonotype was observed once. The chain carries TRBV10-3 and TRBJ2-6; D unclear. Germline loops: CDR1 ENHRY, CDR2 SYGVKD. The CDR3 loop spans 18 amino acids. V dropped 2 bases and J dropped 2 bases, with 16 bases sitting between them. In DNA, the CDR3 is TGTGCCATCAGTGAGACATGGTCGGCTACGACTGGGGCCAACGTCCTGACTTTC. This translates into CAISETWSATTGANVLTF.

This chain connects TRBV20-1 to TRBJ2-5, with 7 bases identical to TRBD1. Looked up from germline, CDR1 is DFQATT and CDR2 is SNEGSKA (reference sequence). The CDR3 consists of 13 residues. Trimming removed 5 bases from V and 5 bases from J; junction bases left unmatched: 8. CDR3 DNA sequence: TGCAGTGCTGGAAGACAGGGTCGGGAGACCCAGTACTTC. Its translation: CSAGRQGRETQYF.

The chain is built from TRBV10-2 and TRBJ1-2; tentatively, D is TRBD1 (5 bases). Deletions cut 0 bases from V and 4 bases from J, with 15 bases between. Germline values: CDR1 WSHSY, CDR2 SAAADI. CDR3 length: 16 residues. This CDR3 reads CASSESGGVTFYGYTF. CDR3 coding DNA: TGCGCCAGCAGTGAGTCAGGAGGGGTCACCTTCTATGGCTACACCTTC.

The genes are TRBV18 and TRBJ1-1; TRBD1 matches 8 bases. Looked up from germline, CDR1 is KGHSH and CDR2 is LQKENI. CDR3 length equals 15 residues. Trimming removed 5 bases from V and 11 bases from J; junction bases left unmatched: 16. In DNA, the CDR3 is TGTGCCAGCTCAACTTCCGGGACAGGAGGGTCGGGGGCTTTCTTT. Its protein is CASSTSGTGGSGAFF. The variable domain in full, with the rest retrieved from reference TRBV18 and TRBJ1-1, is NAGVMQNPRHLVRRRGQEARLRCSPMKGHSHVYWYRQLPEEGLKFMVYLQKENIIDESGMPKERFSAEFPKEGPSILRIQQVVRGDSAAYFCASSTSGTGGSGAFFGQGTRLTVV.

The gene calls are TRBV2 and TRBJ1-2; D is perhaps TRBD1 (6 bases). The CDR3 runs 14 residues. V was pared by 3 bases and J by 4 bases, with 12 bases between. CDR1 is SNHLY, CDR2 FYNNEI, per germline. The CDR3 spells CASSDGGAGYGYTF. The CDR3 DNA follows: TGTGCCAGCAGTGATGGGGGGGCAGGCTATGGCTACACCTTC.

This clonotype has a count of ten or more. The chain combines TRBV4-1 with TRBJ1-5; 10 bases are a match to TRBD1. CDR1 MGHRA and CDR2 YSYEKL come from the germline V gene. The CDR3 consists of 19 residues. V was pared by 5 bases and J by 5 bases, with 18 bases of the junction left unmatched. The CDR3, as DNA: TGCGCCAGCAGCGACTCCTCCGACAGGGGGCAGTTTAGGTATCAGCCCCAGCATTTT. Encoded protein: CASSDSSDRGQFRYQPQHF.

This clonotype occurred many times. The rearrangement uses TRBV27 and TRBJ2-5, with D uncertain. This CDR3 comprises 13 residues. V dropped 5 bases and J dropped 5 bases, with 12 bases sitting between them. The germline V gene has CDR1 MNHEY and CDR2 SMNVEV (reference sequence). The CDR3 here is CASSKRPEETQYF. The CDR3, as DNA: TGTGCCAGCAGTAAGCGCCCCGAGGAGACCCAGTACTTC.

This clonotype showed up many times. V is TRBV5-1 and J is TRBJ2-7; D gene ambiguous. V dropped 0 bases and J dropped 2 bases, with 6 bases sitting between them. The CDR3 length is 13 residues. Germline V CDR1 and CDR2: SGHRS, YFSETQ. In nucleotides, the CDR3 is TGCGCCAGCAGCTTGGACAAGCCCTACGAGCAGTACTTC. The encoded protein is CASSLDKPYEQYF.

As for this clonotype: This may be a read error, as it is one base from a much larger clone. This chain uses TRBV6-5 with TRBJ1-1, with D possibly being TRBD1 (6 bases). CDR3 size: 15 residues. Per germline, CDR1 MNHEY and CDR2 SVGAGI. Written as DNA, the CDR3 is TGTGCCAGCAGTGAAGCGGGGGGCATGAACACTGAAGCTTCCTTT. This gives the protein CASSEAGGMNTEASF.

J is TRBJ1-6 and V is TRBV6-1; D is unresolved. CDR1 and CDR2 (germline): MNHNS, SASEGT. V gave up 7 bases and J gave up 9 bases, with 16 bases separating them. The CDR3 is made up of 14 amino acids. The CDR3 loop is CASNGLAEGSPLHF. The DNA of the CDR3 is TGTGCCAGCAACGGACTAGCGGAGGGTTCACCCCTCCACTTT.

In its sample, this clonotype was seen many times. The chain employs TRBV7-6 and TRBJ2-7; D is perhaps TRBD1 or TRBD2 (5 bases each). The V gene's germline CDR1 is SGHVS and CDR2 FNYEAQ. Trimming left V 8 bases short and J 0 bases short, with 8 bases between. The length of the CDR3 is 12 residues. CDR3 residues: CASGDRSYEQYF. In DNA form, the CDR3 reads TGTGCCAGCGGGGACCGCTCCTACGAGCAGTACTTC.

This clonotype was observed at least ten times. The chain joins TRBV5-6 to TRBJ2-7, with D perhaps TRBD1 or TRBD2 (6 bases each). The CDR3 is 16 residues long. Germline V CDR1 and CDR2: SGHDT, YYEEEE. V gave up 1 base and J gave up 5 bases, with 19 bases separating them. This CDR3 reads CASSLSGGLLWDEQYF. The CDR3 DNA reads as TGTGCCAGCAGCTTGTCCGGGGGCCTCCTTTGGGACGAGCAGTACTTC.

This clonotype was recorded at least ten times. The chain has TRBV7-9 and TRBJ2-2, with 13 bases that match TRBD2. Germline CDR1 and CDR2: SEHNR and FQNEAQ (reference sequence). V was pared by 4 bases and J by 7 bases, with 12 bases of the junction left unmatched. The CDR3 length is 18 residues. CDR3 sequence (DNA): TGTGCCAGCAGCTCAGAAACTAGCGGGAGGGCCATCGACGGGGAGCTGTTTTTT. This sequence encodes CASSSETSGRAIDGELFF.

This clonotype came up once. Being one base from a much bigger clone, this may be a read error. No conserved phenylalanine or tryptophan ends this CDR3, so it is likely a read error. The gene calls are TRBV6-1 and TRBJ1-5, with 11 bases lining up with TRBD1. V lost 10 bases, J lost 6 bases, and 11 bases stayed unmatched. The CDR3 sequence is 15 residues long. CDR1 is MNHNS, CDR2 SASEGT, per germline. The CDR3 DNA reads as TGTGCCATTTTTAGGGGGACAGGGGGTGGTCAGCCCCAGCATCTT. Encoded protein: CAIFRGTGGGQPQHL.

The chain uses TRBV2 and TRBJ1-2, with D maybe TRBD1 (5 bases). The CDR3 runs to 16 residues. Deletions cut 7 bases from V and 0 bases from J, with 18 bases between. The germline V gene has CDR1 SNHLY and CDR2 FYNNEI. The CDR3 sequence: CASNGGDTEANYGYTF. CDR3 DNA sequence: TGTGCCAGCAATGGGGGGGATACTGAAGCTAACTATGGCTACACCTTC.

This chain connects TRBV24-1 to TRBJ2-7, with 10 positions matching TRBD2. The CDR3 contains 15 residues. J gave up 7 bases and V 5 bases, and 10 bases lay outside the gene matches. Germline CDR1 and CDR2: KGHDR and SFDVKD. The CDR3 loop is CATSVLVAGGWEQYF. Here the CDR3 DNA reads TGTGCCACCAGTGTGTTGGTAGCGGGAGGTTGGGAGCAGTACTTC.

This clonotype was observed many times. This chain uses TRBV5-1 with TRBJ2-7; TRBD1 aligns across 9 bases. Per the germline V gene, CDR1 is SGHRS and CDR2 is YFSETQ. Trimming removed 4 bases from V and 3 bases from J; junction bases left unmatched: 11. This CDR3 contains 16 residues. CDR3 sequence reads: CASSPPQGTGNYEQYF. Here the CDR3 DNA reads TGCGCCAGCAGCCCGCCCCAAGGGACAGGGAACTACGAGCAGTACTTC.

The rearrangement joins TRBV7-2 to TRBJ2-5, with 15 bases that match TRBD2. V was clipped by 5 bases and J by 3 bases; unmatched bases: 4. The CDR3 is 16 residues long. Germline CDR1 is SGHTA and CDR2 is FQGNSA. The CDR3 loop reads CASSPGLAGGKETQYF. The CDR3, as DNA: TGTGCCAGCAGCCCCGGACTAGCGGGAGGGAAAGAGACCCAGTACTTC.

This clonotype was recorded a few times. V is TRBV28 and J is TRBJ1-5, with unresolved D. Germline assignment: CDR1 MDHEN and CDR2 SYDVKM. V lost 0 bases and J lost 5, with 11 bases in between. This CDR3 spans 15 amino acids. The CDR3 loop reads CASSLWRRNYQPQHF. DNA for the CDR3: TGTGCCAGCAGTTTATGGAGGCGAAACTATCAGCCCCAGCATTTT.

In its sample, this clonotype was seen a few times. This chain connects TRBV10-3 to TRBJ1-2, with a possible D match to TRBD1 (6 bases). V lost 3 bases and J 2 bases, leaving 7 bases between the germline ends. The germline V gene has CDR1 ENHRY and CDR2 SYGVKD. The CDR3 consists of 13 residues. This chain's CDR3 is CAISDQGNYGYTF. The CDR3 bases are TGTGCCATCAGTGACCAGGGGAACTATGGCTACACCTTC.

Of note for this clonotype: Being one base from a much bigger clone, this may be a read error. The rearrangement links TRBV6-1 to TRBJ1-4, with D possibly being TRBD1 (6 bases). The CDR3 length is 11 residues. V dropped 6 bases and J dropped 10 bases, with 9 bases sitting between them. Germline CDR1 MNHNS, CDR2 SASEGT. CDR3 DNA sequence: TGTGCCAGCAGCGAACAGGGAAAACTGTTTTTT. Translated: CASSEQGKLFF.